The clone carrying this T cell receptor delta chain is large within its sample. Its antigen is still unknown. Distinct nucleotide sequences in the sample also encode this CDR3. TCRdb made new clone calls on the multiplex PCR reads using CATT. The top ten clones hold roughly 9.5% of a sample with tens of thousands of delta-chain clones, under 1.5% of them seen once. These data originate in a study of γδ T cells in repeated Plasmodium falciparum infection. Study-level information: Over approximately 640 days, donors received four mosquito-bite P. falciparum NF54 infections. Timepoints: baseline, immediately before selected infections, and 21 days after every infection.

The study, taken as a whole, reports: Repeated controlled infections reportedly drove waves of new clonotype selection in Vdelta2-negative, mostly Vdelta1+, gammadelta repertoires.

CDR1 and CDR2 (germline): GEAIGNYY, EKD. V was cut by 0 bases and J by 0 bases, with 16 bases left in between. The CDR3 totals 17 residues. Flow sorting of PBMC yielded separate Vgamma9/Vdelta2+ and Vdelta2-negative gammadelta T cell populations for bulk repertoire analysis. The V call is TRDV2, the J call TRDJ1; D unclear. The sample was gamma-delta T cells from blood. This receptor was obtained from a pool of human donors (malaria-infected and uninfected, not separated). Here the CDR3 reads CACDTVDKGTHTDKLIF. As DNA, the CDR3 is TGTGCCTGTGACACCGTCGATAAAGGTACACACACCGATAAACTCATCTTT.